The rows below give T cell receptor beta chains drawn from one sample of a study of T cells in Graves' hyperthyroidism and ophthalmopathy. Each CDR3 protein gets one entry after TCRdb re-called the multiplex PCR reads with MiXCR. This sample has around 600,000 distinct CDR3 sequences, with more than 12% found just once. Sequencing was done on a sample of blood. These receptors were obtained from a woman aged 50 to 60 with Graves' ophthalmopathy. CDR3s include the opening cysteine and the closing phenylalanine or tryptophan. The order of the fields is V gene, J gene, D gene, clone size, CDR3 protein, CDR3 DNA. A D gene is named only where the DNA matches it firmly. For some rows the clone size is stated as once, few or many, or as a class when expanded; others skip it.

>TRBV27|TRBJ1-5|-|many
CASSSTDQPQHF
TGTGCCAGCAGTTCTACAGATCAGCCCCAGCATTTT
>TRBV20-1|TRBJ2-1|TRBD2|few
CSATRDYTPNEQFF
TGCAGTGCTACCCGGGACTACACCCCAAATGAGCAGTTCTTC
>TRBV28|TRBJ2-2|TRBD1|-
CASSPPGQGFLTGELFF
TGTGCCAGCAGTCCACCGGGACAGGGTTTTTTGACCGGGGAGCTGTTTTTT
>TRBV20-1|TRBJ1-3|-|-
CSPRICFKSCGNTIYF
TGCAGTCCCCGGATCTGCTTTAAATCGTGTGGAAACACCATATATTTT
>TRBV5-1|TRBJ1-2|-|many
CASSSISSGYTF
TGCGCCAGCAGCAGCATATCGAGTGGCTACACCTTC
>TRBV7-9|TRBJ2-1|TRBD1|many
CASSPRGILAYNEQFF
TGTGCCAGCAGCCCCAGGGGGATACTAGCCTACAATGAGCAGTTCTTC
>TRBV18|TRBJ2-1|-|many
CASSTIQGNEQFF
TGTGCCAGCTCAACCATACAGGGCAATGAGCAGTTCTTC
>TRBV7-3|TRBJ2-2|TRBD1|-
CASSAPGQVNTGELFF
TGTGCCAGCAGCGCACCCGGACAGGTGAACACCGGGGAGCTGTTTTTT
>TRBV7-2|TRBJ2-7|TRBD2|many
CASSLVAGGISNYEQYF
TGTGCCAGCAGCTTAGTAGCGGGAGGGATATCTAACTACGAGCAGTACTTC
>TRBV20-1|TRBJ2-1|TRBD1|many
CSVGTGVNEQFF
TGCAGTGTTGGGACAGGGGTTAATGAGCAGTTCTTC
>TRBV2|TRBJ1-1|-|many
CASSYVPPRGTEAFF
TGTGCCAGCTCCTACGTGCCGCCTCGAGGGACTGAAGCTTTCTTT
>TRBV7-3|TRBJ2-1|-|many
CASSLNPYNEQFF
TGTGCCAGCAGCTTAAACCCATACAATGAGCAGTTCTTC
>TRBV15|TRBJ1-4|-|-
CATSNFDGSEKLFF
TGTGCCACCAGCAATTTCGATGGGAGCGAAAAACTGTTTTTT
>TRBV29-1|TRBJ1-5|-|-
CSVLDSPNQPQHF
TGCAGCGTTCTAGACAGTCCCAATCAGCCCCAGCATTTT
>TRBV9|TRBJ2-5|-|few
CASSVGNFAETQYF
TGTGCCAGCAGCGTAGGGAATTTTGCGGAGACCCAGTACTTC
>TRBV28|TRBJ1-2|TRBD1|few
CASSLPGTGSGYTF
TGTGCCAGCAGTTTGCCCGGGACAGGGTCTGGCTACACCTTC
>TRBV6-1|TRBJ1-2|-|many
CASSYYGLSNYGYTF
TGTGCCAGCAGTTATTACGGACTGAGTAACTATGGCTACACCTTC
>TRBV4-2|TRBJ2-2|-|few
CASSQGGQHTGELFF
TGTGCCAGCAGCCAAGGGGGTCAGCACACCGGGGAGCTGTTTTTT
>TRBV29-1|TRBJ2-5|TRBD2|-
CSVVSGGGDQETQYF
TGCAGCGTCGTTAGCGGGGGAGGAGACCAAGAGACCCAGTACTTC
>TRBV27|TRBJ2-3|-|-
CASSLATWDTQYF
TGTGCCAGCAGTTTGGCAACTTGGGATACGCAGTATTTT
>TRBV28|TRBJ2-4|TRBD1|many
CASSFTGQGKNIQYF
TGTGCCAGCAGTTTCACGGGACAGGGGAAAAACATTCAGTACTTC
>TRBV7-8|TRBJ1-5|TRBD1|few
CASSPGTGIGWDNQPQHF
TGTGCCAGCAGCCCCGGGACAGGGATTGGGTGGGACAATCAGCCCCAGCATTTT
>TRBV6-1|TRBJ1-2|-|many
CASRQGHNYGYTF
TGTGCCAGCAGGCAAGGTCACAACTATGGCTACACCTTC
>TRBV7-2|TRBJ1-5|TRBD1|many
CASSGNRGLGQPQHF
TGTGCCAGCAGCGGTAACAGGGGACTTGGGCAGCCCCAGCATTTT